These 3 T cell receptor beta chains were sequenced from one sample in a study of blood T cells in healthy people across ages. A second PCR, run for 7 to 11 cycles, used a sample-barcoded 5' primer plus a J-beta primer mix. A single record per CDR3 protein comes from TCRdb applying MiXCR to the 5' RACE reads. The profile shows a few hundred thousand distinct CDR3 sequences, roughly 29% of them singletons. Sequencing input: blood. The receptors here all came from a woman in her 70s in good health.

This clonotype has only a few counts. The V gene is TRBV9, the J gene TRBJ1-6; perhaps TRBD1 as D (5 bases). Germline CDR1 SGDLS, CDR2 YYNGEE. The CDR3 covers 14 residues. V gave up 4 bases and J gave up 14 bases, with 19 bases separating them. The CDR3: CASSIGTDLQALHF. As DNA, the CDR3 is TGTGCCAGCAGCATTGGGACGGATCTTCAAGCCCTCCACTTT.

For the CDR3, the DNA is TGTGCCAGCAGACTCATCGACGGTTCACCCCTCCACTTT. This translates into CASRLIDGSPLHF. This chain connects TRBV19 to TRBJ1-6; no clear D gene. Germline lookup yields CDR1 LNHDA and CDR2 SQIVND (reference sequence). Trimming removed 9 bases at V and 9 bases at J, with 15 bases between. The length of the CDR3 is 13 residues.

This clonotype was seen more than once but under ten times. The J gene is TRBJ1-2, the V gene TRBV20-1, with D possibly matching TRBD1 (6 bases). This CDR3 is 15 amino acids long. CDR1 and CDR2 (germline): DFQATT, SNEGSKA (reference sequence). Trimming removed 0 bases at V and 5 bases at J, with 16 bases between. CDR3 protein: CSARDRGRGRYGYTF. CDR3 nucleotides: TGCAGTGCTAGAGACCGGGGCAGGGGCAGGTATGGCTACACCTTC.